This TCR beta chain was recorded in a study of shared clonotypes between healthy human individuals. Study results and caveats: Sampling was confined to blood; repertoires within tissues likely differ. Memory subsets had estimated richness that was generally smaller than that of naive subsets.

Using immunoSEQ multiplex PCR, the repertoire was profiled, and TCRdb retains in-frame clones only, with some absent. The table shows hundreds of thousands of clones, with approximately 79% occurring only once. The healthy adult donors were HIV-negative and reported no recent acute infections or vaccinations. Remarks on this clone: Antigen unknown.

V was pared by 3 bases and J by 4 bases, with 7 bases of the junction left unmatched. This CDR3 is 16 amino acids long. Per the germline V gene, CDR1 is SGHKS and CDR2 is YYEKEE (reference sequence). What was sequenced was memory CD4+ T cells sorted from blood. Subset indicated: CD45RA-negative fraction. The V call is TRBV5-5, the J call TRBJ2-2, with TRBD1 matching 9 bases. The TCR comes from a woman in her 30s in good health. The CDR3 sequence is CASSSYRGRGTGELFF. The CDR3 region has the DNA TGTGCCAGCAGCTCCTACAGGGGGCGCGGCACCGGGGAGCTGTTTTTT.